The 23 T cell receptor beta chains reported below all come from one sample, sequenced in a study of low-dose radiotherapy and immunotherapy resistance in tumors. Priming of first-strand cDNA relied on TRAV- and TRBV-specific primers (covering alpha and beta chains). TCRs were amplified for approximately 21 PCR cycles with a constant-region primer and V-primer adapter. One entry per CDR3 protein, called by TCRdb with MiXCR from the reads. This sample has roughly 7,300 distinct CDR3 sequences; roughly 82% occur once, and the top ten carry about 5.9%. The receptors originated from a human donor with advanced metastatic prostate, ovarian, gallbladder or colorectal cancer (not recorded which). This table probably holds off-target reads from a library built for another chain.

V usage is TRBV7-9 and J usage is TRBJ2-1; TRBD2 matches at 7 bases. CDR1 is SEHNR and CDR2 is FQNEAQ in the germline V gene (reference sequence). V lost 2 bases to trimming and J lost 10 bases; unmatched junction nucleotides: 8. The CDR3 has 14 amino acids. The CDR3 DNA is TGTGCCAGCAGCTTAATGGGGGGGGAGAAAGAGCAGTTCTTC. It specifies CASSLMGGEKEQFF.

The chain is built from TRBV6-1 and TRBJ2-3; tentative D call: TRBD1 (5 bases). The CDR3 is 12 residues long. V was shortened by 7 bases and J by 4 bases, with 9 bases between the two germline ends. Germline V CDR1 and CDR2: MNHNS, SASEGT. The CDR3 here is CASKDTPDTQYF. DNA for the CDR3: TGTGCCAGCAAGGACACCCCAGATACGCAGTATTTT.

The chain has TRBV19 and TRBJ1-5, with D possibly TRBD1 on 5 matching bases. V was trimmed by 4 bases and J by 7 bases, leaving 8 bases between them. Germline V gives CDR1 LNHDA, CDR2 SQIVND (reference sequence). This CDR3 is 12 amino acids long. In DNA form, the CDR3 reads TGTGCCAGTAGTACACAGGCGCAGCCCCAGCATTTT. It is translated as CASSTQAQPQHF.

This chain's CDR3 is CASSDRVTYEQYF. In DNA, the CDR3 is TGTGCCAGCAGTGACAGGGTCACCTACGAGCAGTACTTC. This chain uses TRBV12-3 or TRBV12-4 with TRBJ2-7; 7 nucleotides agree with TRBD1. With 5 bases clipped from V and 2 bases from J, the junction kept 3 bases outside the gene matches. The CDR3 loop spans 13 amino acids.

This sequence joins TRBV7-4 and TRBJ2-3; possible D gene TRBD2, 7 bases. CDR1 and CDR2 from the germline V gene are SGHVT and SQSDAQ. The V gene lost 5 bases and the J gene lost 2 bases, with 17 bases spanning the gap. The CDR3 is made up of 16 amino acids. The DNA for the CDR3 is TGTGCCAGCAGCCCGCCCCTCGGGGGGCTCACAGATACGCAGTATTTT. As protein: CASSPPLGGLTDTQYF.

The chain recombines TRBV6-7 with TRBJ2-7; D gene uncertain. TRBV6-7 is known as an ORF, though its function is uncertain. The CDR3 totals 11 residues. The V gene lost 6 bases and the J gene lost 6 bases, with 9 bases spanning the gap. As DNA, the CDR3 is TGTGCCAGCAGACACGGCGGCGAGCAGTACTTC. This translates into CASRHGGEQYF.

The CDR3 protein is CASRRPGSTYEQYF. CDR3 nucleotide sequence: TGTGCCAGCAGGAGACCGGGATCCACGTACGAGCAGTACTTC. The chain has TRBV6-2 or TRBV6-3 and TRBJ2-7, with D tentatively TRBD2 (5 bases). From germline, CDR1 is MNHEY and CDR2 SVGEGT. The CDR3 runs to 14 residues. V dropped 6 bases and J dropped 4 bases, with 16 bases sitting between them.

CDR3: CASSRGGAEANYGYTF. As DNA, the CDR3 is TGCGCCAGCAGCCGGGGGGGGGCAGAAGCTAACTATGGCTACACCTTC. This chain links TRBV5-1 with TRBJ1-2, with D possibly being TRBD1 (6 bases). Deletions cut 4 bases from V and 0 bases from J, with 16 bases between. Per germline, CDR1 SGHRS and CDR2 YFSETQ. The CDR3 length is 16 residues.

The rearrangement joins TRBV3-1 to TRBJ1-4; no definite D call. This CDR3 is 14 amino acids long. Germline loops: CDR1 LGHDT, CDR2 YNNKEL (reference sequence). The V end was cut by 4 bases, the J end by 7 bases, with 13 bases between. The CDR3 nucleotides are TGTGCCAGCAGCCCGGGCGGGCGGCGTGAAAAACTGTTTTTT. Translating gives CASSPGGRREKLFF.

The rearrangement links TRBV20-1 to TRBJ2-3, with D unclear. V lost 2 bases, J lost 2 bases, and 8 bases lay in between. Germline values: CDR1 DFQATT, CDR2 SNEGSKA (reference sequence). The CDR3 spans 13 residues. DNA of the CDR3: TGCAGTGCTAGACACACGACCACAGATACGCAGTATTTT. Its protein product is CSARHTTTDTQYF.

The chain links TRBV3-1 to TRBJ2-2; D remains unclear. V was trimmed by 1 base and J by 2 bases, leaving 14 bases between them. The CDR3 is 17 amino acids. Germline values: CDR1 LGHDT, CDR2 YNNKEL (reference sequence). CDR3 region: CASSQGSGTENTGELFF. The CDR3 bases are TGTGCCAGCAGCCAAGGGTCAGGAACGGAAAACACCGGGGAGCTGTTTTTT.

This chain uses TRBV6-2 or TRBV6-3 with TRBJ1-2, with TRBD1 matching over 10 bases. V shed 0 bases, J shed 2 bases, and the junction held 12 bases outside the gene matches. The CDR3 loop spans 19 amino acids. Germline values: CDR1 MNHEY, CDR2 SVGEGT. CDR3 DNA: TGTGCCAGCAGTTACTCGAACCCTGGGACAGGGGCAGGGAACTATGGCTACACCTTC. Translated: CASSYSNPGTGAGNYGYTF.

This chain uses TRBV6-6 with TRBJ2-7; D is undetermined. CDR1 and CDR2 (germline): MNHNY, SVGAGI (reference sequence). The CDR3 is 12 amino acids. Trimming left V 6 bases short and J 5 bases short, with 11 bases between. The CDR3 sequence is CASRSPVDEQYF. CDR3 DNA: TGTGCCAGCAGGTCCCCGGTCGACGAGCAGTACTTC.

The rearrangement joins TRBV5-1 to TRBJ2-1; no firm D call. The V end lost 1 base, the J end lost 6 bases, and 11 bases lay between the germline ends. This CDR3 is built from 14 residues. Germline V lookup: CDR1 SGHRS, CDR2 YFSETQ. CDR3 DNA sequence: TGCGCCAGCAGCTTGACCCGTGGGCCCAATGAGCAGTTCTTC. This sequence encodes CASSLTRGPNEQFF.

This chain connects TRBV7-2 to TRBJ2-5; D gene ambiguous. The CDR3 runs 14 residues. Germline loops: CDR1 SGHTA, CDR2 FQGNSA. V lost 1 base and J 1 base, leaving 7 bases between the germline ends. The CDR3 DNA follows: TGTGCCAGCAGCTTAGGTGCAGGCCAAGAGACCCAGTACTTC. Translated: CASSLGAGQETQYF. Variable domain in full (rest from reference TRBV7-2 and TRBJ2-5): GAGVSQSPSNKVTEKGKDVELRCDPISGHTALYWYRQSLGQGLEFLIYFQGNSAPDKSGLPSDRFSAERTGGSVSTLTIQRTQQEDSAVYLCASSLGAGQETQYFGPGTRLLVL.

The chain employs TRBV12-3 or TRBV12-4 and TRBJ1-5, with D tentatively TRBD1 (6 bases). The CDR3 extends over 13 amino acids. The V end was cut by 6 bases, the J end by 7 bases, with 13 bases between. CDR3 sequence reads: CASRPGEYQPQHF. CDR3 sequence (DNA): TGTGCCAGCAGACCAGGGGAATACCAGCCCCAGCATTTT.

The chain couples TRBV5-1 to TRBJ1-2, with 7 bases that match TRBD1. The CDR3 length is 14 residues. J gave up 5 bases and V 0 bases, and 4 bases lay outside the gene matches. Looked up from germline, CDR1 is SGHRS and CDR2 is YFSETQ. The CDR3 bases are TGCGCCAGCAGCTTGGGGGACAGCGGTTATGGCTACACCTTC. It is translated as CASSLGDSGYGYTF.

The chain carries TRBV11-2 and TRBJ2-4; D is ambiguous. Trimming took 4 bases from V and 0 from J, leaving 7 bases between them. Germline values: CDR1 SGHAT, CDR2 FQNNGV. CDR3 length: 14 amino acids. CDR3 sequence (DNA): TGTGCCAGCAGCTCCGAACTAGCCAAAAACATTCAGTACTTC. It encodes CASSSELAKNIQYF.

This clonotype was recorded only once. The chain recombines TRBV3-1 with TRBJ2-2; D uncertain. Germline V lookup: CDR1 LGHDT, CDR2 YNNKEL (reference sequence). V was trimmed by 1 base and J by 4 bases, leaving 10 bases between them. This CDR3 is 15 amino acids long. As DNA, the CDR3 is TGTGCCAGCAGCCAAGCTTCGAGTGGCACCGGGGAGCTGTTTTTT. Amino acid sequence: CASSQASSGTGELFF.

The chain joins TRBV15 to TRBJ2-5, with TRBD1 identical over 8 bases. With V trimmed by 5 bases and J by 7 bases, 9 bases remained unmatched. Germline assignment: CDR1 LNHNV and CDR2 YYDKDF (reference sequence). The CDR3 sequence is 14 residues long. CDR3 loop: CATSSRTGPATQYF. The DNA for the CDR3 is TGTGCCACCAGCTCCCGGACAGGGCCCGCGACCCAGTACTTC.

This clonotype was detected once. The V call is TRBV7-2, the J call TRBJ2-3; D uncertain. Trimming stripped 3 bases from V and 0 bases from J, with 7 bases between. Germline CDR1 and CDR2: SGHTA and FQGNSA. The CDR3 has 14 amino acids. CDR3 coding DNA: TGTGCCAGCAGCTTTCCAGTAAGCACAGATACGCAGTATTTT. Its protein is CASSFPVSTDTQYF.

The sample holds a few counts of this clonotype. The chain carries TRBV5-1 and TRBJ1-6, with D tentatively TRBD1 (6 bases). The CDR3 sequence is 17 residues long. V lost 3 bases and J 0 bases, leaving 13 bases between the germline ends. Germline V gene sequence: CDR1 SGHRS, CDR2 YFSETQ. CDR3 bases: TGCGCCAGCAGCTGGACAGAACTAAGCTCCTATAATTCACCCCTCCACTTT. Translating gives CASSWTELSSYNSPLHF.

V and J are TRBV10-3 and TRBJ1-2; D call uncertain. The germline V and J ends were trimmed by 2 bases and 2 bases, with 9 bases remaining between them. This CDR3 has 14 residues. CDR1 is ENHRY, CDR2 SYGVKD, per germline. The CDR3 region has the DNA TGTGCCATCAGTGAGGCGGGCCAAAACTATGGCTACACCTTC. Protein sequence: CAISEAGQNYGYTF.